A selection of T cell receptor beta chains follows, all from one sample in a study of cytomegalovirus exposure and HLA in healthy donors. Clones were sequenced by immunoSEQ multiplex PCR, and TCRdb holds only the in-frame ones, with some missing. Of about 31,000 clones listed, roughly 44% are singletons. Sequencing used PBMCs. The receptors shown here come from a woman between 50 and 59 years old in good health and CMV-seronegative. Both conserved end residues are part of each CDR3. D genes are given only for firm matches. Some rows mark clone size as missing; the rest say once, few, many or name a class of expanded clone.

J gene: TRBJ2-6; clone size: NA; D gene: NA; V gene: TRBV7-5; CDR3 DNA: TGTGTCAGAAGCGACGTTGGGGCAGGCCAACTCTCTGGGGCCAACGTCCTGACTTTC; CDR3 protein: CVRSDVGAGQLSGANVLTF
J gene: TRBJ2-7; clone size: few; D gene: NA; V gene: TRBV27; CDR3 DNA: TGTGCCAGTCTCACCAGCTCCTACGAGCAGTACTTC; CDR3 protein: CASLTSSYEQYF
J gene: TRBJ2-1; clone size: few; D gene: NA; V gene: TRBV25-1; CDR3 DNA: TGTGCCAGCAGAGCTACAGGTGACAATGAGCAGTTCTTC; CDR3 protein: CASRATGDNEQFF
J gene: TRBJ1-4; clone size: NA; D gene: TRBD1; V gene: TRBV19; CDR3 DNA: TGTGCCAGTAGTCGAGGACAGGGTGGAAAACTGTTTTTT; CDR3 protein: CASSRGQGGKLFF
J gene: TRBJ2-2; clone size: few; D gene: TRBD2; V gene: TRBV7-9; CDR3 DNA: TGTGCCAGCAGCTTTCTAGCGGGAGGGAACACCGGGGAGCTGTTTTTT; CDR3 protein: CASSFLAGGNTGELFF
J gene: TRBJ2-4; clone size: NA; D gene: NA; V gene: TRBV6-5; CDR3 DNA: TGTGCCAGCAGTCAATCAGGGGTGGACAAAAACATTCAGTACTTC; CDR3 protein: CASSQSGVDKNIQYF
J gene: TRBJ2-3; clone size: few; D gene: NA; V gene: TRBV11-2; CDR3 DNA: TGTGCCAGCAGACTCATAAGCACAGATACGCAGTATTTT; CDR3 protein: CASRLISTDTQYF
J gene: TRBJ2-3; clone size: NA; D gene: TRBD2; V gene: TRBV6-5; CDR3 DNA: TGTGCCAGCACCCGGACTAGCGGAACCACAGATACGCAGTATTTT; CDR3 protein: CASTRTSGTTDTQYF
J gene: TRBJ1-1; clone size: NA; D gene: NA; V gene: TRBV18; CDR3 DNA: TGTGCCAGCTCACGGGGACAACTGAACACTGAAGCTTTCTTT; CDR3 protein: CASSRGQLNTEAFF
J gene: TRBJ2-1; clone size: NA; D gene: TRBD2; V gene: TRBV6-4; CDR3 DNA: TGTGCCAGCAGTGAGGGGCGGGAGCCATACAATGAGCAGTTCTTC; CDR3 protein: CASSEGREPYNEQFF
J gene: TRBJ2-3; clone size: NA; D gene: NA; V gene: TRBV5-5; CDR3 DNA: TGTGCCAGCAGCTTGGATGGACATTCTGATACGCAGTATTTT; CDR3 protein: CASSLDGHSDTQYF
J gene: TRBJ2-5; clone size: once; D gene: NA; V gene: TRBV6-6; CDR3 DNA: TGTGCCAGCAGTTACCCTGGACAGCAAGAGACCCAGTACTTC; CDR3 protein: CASSYPGQQETQYF
J gene: TRBJ2-7; clone size: few; D gene: TRBD2; V gene: TRBV6-5; CDR3 DNA: TGTGCCAGCAGTCCCGAGCGGGAGGGCCTCTACGAGCAGTACTTC; CDR3 protein: CASSPEREGLYEQYF
J gene: TRBJ2-1; clone size: few; D gene: TRBD2; V gene: TRBV7-3; CDR3 DNA: TGTGCCAGCCAATGGGGGGGAGCGGGAGATGTGAATGAGCAGTTCTTC; CDR3 protein: CASQWGGAGDVNEQFF
J gene: TRBJ2-7; clone size: NA; D gene: NA; V gene: TRBV5-6; CDR3 DNA: TGTGCCAGCAGCTGGCAGGCATCCTACGAGCAGTACTTC; CDR3 protein: CASSWQASYEQYF
J gene: TRBJ2-2; clone size: NA; D gene: NA; V gene: TRBV9; CDR3 DNA: TGTGCCAGCAGCGCAGGCCGCACAGGGTTCACCGGGGAGCTGTTTTTT; CDR3 protein: CASSAGRTGFTGELFF
J gene: TRBJ2-3; clone size: few; D gene: TRBD2; V gene: TRBV19; CDR3 DNA: TGTGCCAGTAGTAAGACTAGCGGGAGGGCCGGGGGCACAGATACGCAGTATTTT; CDR3 protein: CASSKTSGRAGGTDTQYF
J gene: TRBJ2-7; clone size: few; D gene: TRBD2; V gene: TRBV4-2; CDR3 DNA: TGTGCCAGCAGCCAAGACGGGCTAGCGGGGGGGCCGGGTTACGAGCAGTACTTC; CDR3 protein: CASSQDGLAGGPGYEQYF
J gene: TRBJ1-4; clone size: few; D gene: TRBD1; V gene: TRBV7-6; CDR3 DNA: TGTGCCAGCAGCTTAGGCTTGCTCCGGGACAGGGGGCGAAAACTGTTTTTT; CDR3 protein: CASSLGLLRDRGRKLFF
J gene: TRBJ1-1; clone size: few; D gene: NA; V gene: TRBV6-5; CDR3 DNA: TGTGCCAGCAGACCTATACAGGTTTCAAATACTGAAGCTTTCTTT; CDR3 protein: CASRPIQVSNTEAFF
J gene: TRBJ2-7; clone size: NA; D gene: NA; V gene: TRBV27; CDR3 DNA: TGTGCCAGCAGTCCCACCCCTCAGCCTACGGGTGAGCAGTACTTC; CDR3 protein: CASSPTPQPTGEQYF
J gene: TRBJ1-2; clone size: NA; D gene: TRBD1; V gene: TRBV7-9; CDR3 DNA: TGTGCCAGCAGCCAACAGGGGGCAATCCCCTATGGCTACACCTTC; CDR3 protein: CASSQQGAIPYGYTF
J gene: TRBJ1-5; clone size: NA; D gene: NA; V gene: TRBV28; CDR3 DNA: TGTGCCAGCAGGGTGATCGGAGTTAGCAATCAGCCCCAGCATTTT; CDR3 protein: CASRVIGVSNQPQHF
J gene: TRBJ2-3; clone size: NA; D gene: NA; V gene: TRBV27; CDR3 DNA: TGTGCCAGCAGGCCTGAGGGTGGCACAGATACGCAGTATTTT; CDR3 protein: CASRPEGGTDTQYF
J gene: TRBJ2-4; clone size: NA; D gene: TRBD1; V gene: TRBV5-6; CDR3 DNA: TGTGCCAGCAGCTTCTGGGGACAGGGGACTGGCATTCAGTACTTC; CDR3 protein: CASSFWGQGTGIQYF